These 2 T cell receptor beta chains were sequenced from one sample in a study of T-cell reconstitution after alpha-beta-depleted transplantation in children. Unique molecular identifiers featured in how the TCRbeta library was prepared. MiXCR, run by TCRdb on the PCR reads, gives a single entry per CDR3 protein. This sample has some 350,000 distinct CDR3 sequences, with around 15% found just once. The sequences come from PBMCs, mostly from graft donor cells, collected 360 days after TCRalphabeta/CD19-depleted stem cell transplant. The receptor set was obtained from a male patient between 2 and 15 years old who had a stem cell transplant for acute lymphoblastic leukemia, so the T cells may come from the graft donor.

The chain has TRBV28 and TRBJ1-5, with a tentative D call TRBD1 (5 bases). With 8 bases removed from V and 1 base from J, the gap between germline ends came to 12 bases. From germline, CDR1 is MDHEN and CDR2 SYDVKM. The CDR3 extends over 14 amino acids. Here the CDR3 DNA reads TGTGCCAGCCTCTTGGGGGGAAGCAATCAGCCCCAGCATTTT. Translated, it gives CASLLGGSNQPQHF.

The J gene is TRBJ2-2, the V gene TRBV6-5; 9 bases line up with TRBD2. The CDR3 length is 16 residues. Germline V gene data show CDR1 as MNHEY and CDR2 as SVGAGI. V gave up 5 bases and J gave up 6 bases; unmatched junction bases: 10. Written as DNA, the CDR3 is TGTGCCAGCAGTAGACTTTCACGGACTAGCGCCGGGGAGCTGTTTTTT. Translating it yields CASSRLSRTSAGELFF.